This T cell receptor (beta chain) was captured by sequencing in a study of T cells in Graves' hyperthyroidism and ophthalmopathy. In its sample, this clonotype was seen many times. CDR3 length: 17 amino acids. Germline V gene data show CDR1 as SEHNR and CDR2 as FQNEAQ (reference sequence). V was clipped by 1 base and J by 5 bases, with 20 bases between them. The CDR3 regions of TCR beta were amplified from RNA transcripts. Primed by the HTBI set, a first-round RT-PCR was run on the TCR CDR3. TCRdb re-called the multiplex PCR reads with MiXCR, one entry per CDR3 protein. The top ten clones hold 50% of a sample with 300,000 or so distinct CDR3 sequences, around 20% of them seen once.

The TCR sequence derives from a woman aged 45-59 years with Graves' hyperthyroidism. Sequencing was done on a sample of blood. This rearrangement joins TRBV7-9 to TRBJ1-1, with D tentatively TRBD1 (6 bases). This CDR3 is CASSLDQWGRGVTEAFF. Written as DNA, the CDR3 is TGTGCCAGCAGCTTAGATCAATGGGGGCGCGGAGTAACTGAAGCTTTCTTT.